Reported below is one T cell receptor beta chain. Its antigen is not known. The record originates from a study of T cell repertoires in cytomegalovirus infection. The CDR3 spans 11 residues. CDR1 is SNHLY, CDR2 FYNNEI, per germline. With 7 bases removed from V and 2 bases from J, the gap between germline ends came to 6 bases. Using its own MiXCR run on the reads, TCRdb lists one record per CDR3 protein. This repertoire shows hundreds of thousands of distinct CDR3 sequences, about 42% found once; its top ten account for 35% to 50%. The chain carries TRBV2 and TRBJ2-7; D remains unclear. The sequence came from a human donor in good health (CMV status not recorded). Some clones in this sample may be carry-over from other donors' samples. The sequences come from cultured PBMCs, collected from culture after CMV antigen stimulation. The CDR3 DNA sequence: TGTGCCAGCACGCCCGCCTACGAGCAGTACTTC. It specifies CASTPAYEQYF.